The 18 T cell receptor beta chains listed next were all sequenced from one sample in a study of cytomegalovirus exposure and HLA in healthy donors. Primers included in the PCR were 60 Vbeta and 13 Jbeta primers. Profiling relied on immunoSEQ multiplex PCR, and the TCRdb table lists in-frame clones only, not all of them. The repertoire includes fewer than 85,000 clones, 65% to 80% of them detected once, and over 8.5% sits in the top ten. The sequenced sample was PBMCs. These receptors were obtained from a woman between 40 and 55 years old in good health and CMV-seropositive.

The chain links TRBV6-1 to TRBJ2-3, with TRBD2 matching over 8 bases. CDR1 is MNHNS and CDR2 is SASEGT in the germline V gene. This CDR3 is 14 amino acids long. Trimming cost V 6 bases and J 2 bases; bases outside gene matches: 4. CDR3 nucleotide sequence: TGTGCCAGCAGGGGACTAGGCCTCACAGATACGCAGTATTTT. As protein: CASRGLGLTDTQYF.

The chain couples TRBV19 to TRBJ2-7, with a tentative D call TRBD1 (5 bases). Trimming pared 5 bases from V and 7 bases from J, leaving 21 bases between. Germline assignment: CDR1 LNHDA and CDR2 SQIVND (reference sequence). The CDR3 extends over 15 amino acids. The DNA of the CDR3 is TGTGCCAGTAGTCCCCGAGCAGGGAATCAACAAGAGCAGTACTTC. This translates into CASSPRAGNQQEQYF.

The V call is TRBV6-5, the J call TRBJ2-7; 9 bases align to TRBD1. V lost 6 bases, J lost 2 bases, and 2 bases stayed unmatched. The CDR3 is 13 amino acids. The V gene's germline CDR1 is MNHEY and CDR2 SVGAGI. CDR3 DNA sequence: TGTGCCAGCAGGGGGACAGGGCCCTACGAGCAGTACTTC. Translation: CASRGTGPYEQYF.

This rearrangement joins TRBV5-8 to TRBJ2-2; TRBD1 matches at 8 bases. CDR1 and CDR2 from the germline V gene are SGHTS and YDEGEE. V gave up 3 bases and J gave up 6 bases; unmatched junction bases: 13. The CDR3 runs 17 residues. Here the CDR3 DNA reads TGTGCCAGCAGCTCCCCAGGGGGCTCGTTTATCGCCGGGGAGCTGTTTTTT. Translated, it gives CASSSPGGSFIAGELFF.

The chain uses TRBV6-5 and TRBJ2-7; 9 positions match TRBD2. Germline-derived CDR1 and CDR2 are MNHEY and SVGAGI. Unmatched junction bases numbered 6, after V lost 4 bases and J lost 5 bases. This CDR3 has 14 residues. The CDR3 nucleotides read TGTGCCAGCAGTTCCCCGCGGGGGGGAAACGAGCAGTACTTC. It encodes CASSSPRGGNEQYF.

The chain has TRBV5-1 and TRBJ1-1, with 8 positions matching TRBD1. This CDR3 spans 17 amino acids. The germline CDR1 and CDR2 sequences are SGHRS and YFSETQ. J was trimmed by 0 bases and V by 0 bases; bases with no gene match: 7. This CDR3 is CASSLGGQGALNTEAFF. The CDR3 DNA reads TGCGCCAGCAGCTTGGGAGGTCAGGGGGCGTTGAACACTGAAGCTTTCTTT.

This clone was counted a few times. J is TRBJ2-5 and V is TRBV23-1; D may be TRBD2 (7 bases). TRBV23-1 is filed as an ORF, its function uncertain. V lost 4 bases and J lost 5, with 11 bases in between. The CDR3 covers 13 residues. The chain's CDR3 is CASSLGGAETQYF. The CDR3 DNA follows: TGCGCCAGCAGTCTGGGGGGGGCGGAGACCCAGTACTTC.

The V call is TRBV28, the J call TRBJ1-6; D unclear. From germline, CDR1 is MDHEN and CDR2 SYDVKM. The CDR3 sequence is 12 residues long. V was cut by 5 bases and J by 11 bases, with 10 bases left in between. The CDR3: CASSARSTPLHF. The CDR3 coding sequence is TGTGCCAGCAGTGCGCGCTCTACACCCCTCCACTTT.

The chain carries TRBV7-8 and TRBJ1-1; unclear D gene. Germline-derived CDR1 and CDR2 are SGHVS and FQNEAQ. V dropped 6 bases and J dropped 1 base, with 9 bases sitting between them. The CDR3 covers 13 residues. The DNA of the CDR3 is TGTGCCAGCAGGCCTAGTCAGAACACTGAAGCTTTCTTT. Protein: CASRPSQNTEAFF.

The chain couples TRBV25-1 to TRBJ2-2, with TRBD2 identical over 7 bases. The length of the CDR3 is 12 residues. With V trimmed by 10 bases and J by 4 bases, 3 bases remained unmatched. Germline CDR1 is MGHDK and CDR2 is SYGVNS. CDR3 in amino acids: CAITGGTGELFF. The DNA of the CDR3 is TGTGCCATTACGGGGGGCACCGGGGAGCTGTTTTTT.

V usage is TRBV27 and J usage is TRBJ2-3; D gene ambiguous. Germline V lookup: CDR1 MNHEY, CDR2 SMNVEV (reference sequence). The CDR3 has 12 amino acids. With 1 base removed from V and 6 bases from J, the gap between germline ends came to 5 bases. In DNA form, the CDR3 reads TGTGCCAGCAGTTTATTCGGGGATACGCAGTATTTT. This codes for CASSLFGDTQYF.

V and J are TRBV6-5 and TRBJ2-7; possibly TRBD2 for D (6 bases). This CDR3 region has 15 residues. Trimming left V 7 bases short and J 3 bases short, with 19 bases between. Germline V gene sequence: CDR1 MNHEY, CDR2 SVGAGI. The CDR3 spells CASTLNSGQSYEQYF. The CDR3, as DNA: TGTGCCAGCACCTTAAATAGCGGCCAGAGCTACGAGCAGTACTTC.

V is TRBV5-1 and J is TRBJ1-5, with 7 bases that match TRBD1. CDR3 length equals 15 residues. The germline gives CDR1 SGHRS, CDR2 YFSETQ. J gave up 4 bases and V 4 bases, and 8 bases lay outside the gene matches. CDR3 residues: CASSESGQTNQPQHF. DNA of the CDR3: TGCGCCAGCAGCGAGTCGGGACAGACAAATCAGCCCCAGCATTTT.

V gene TRBV2 combines with J gene TRBJ1-4; 7 nucleotides align to TRBD1. Germline assignment: CDR1 SNHLY and CDR2 FYNNEI. V gave up 0 bases and J gave up 7 bases; unmatched junction bases: 5. CDR3 length: 15 residues. The CDR3 region is CASSEAQGVSEKLFF. The DNA of the CDR3 is TGTGCCAGCAGTGAAGCGCAGGGGGTTAGTGAAAAACTGTTTTTT.

The chain links TRBV5-4 to TRBJ1-2; TRBD1 agrees at 7 bases. Germline lookup yields CDR1 SGHNT and CDR2 YYREEE (reference sequence). Trimming removed 5 bases from V and 5 bases from J; junction bases left unmatched: 9. This CDR3 comprises 14 residues. The CDR3 DNA reads as TGTGCCAGCAGTCCGGGACAGACCCTTTATGGCTACACCTTC. It translates to CASSPGQTLYGYTF.

V gene TRBV5-1 combines with J gene TRBJ2-5, with D possibly matching TRBD2 (6 bases). Germline-derived CDR1 and CDR2 are SGHRS and YFSETQ. The V end was cut by 3 bases, the J end by 2 bases, with 14 bases between. This CDR3 contains 15 residues. The chain's CDR3 is CASSSITGGQETQYF. CDR3 sequence (DNA): TGCGCCAGCAGCTCTATAACCGGAGGGCAAGAGACCCAGTACTTC.

The chain carries TRBV7-2 and TRBJ2-7, with D possibly matching TRBD1 (7 bases). The V gene lost 2 bases and the J gene lost 1 base, with 12 bases spanning the gap. The CDR3 runs 15 residues. Germline CDR1 is SGHTA and CDR2 is FQGNSA. The CDR3 sequence: CASSLQGGTSYEQYF. CDR3 sequence (DNA): TGTGCCAGCAGCTTACAGGGGGGTACATCCTACGAGCAGTACTTC.

The rearrangement links TRBV15 to TRBJ1-4; D not certain. The CDR3 loop spans 14 amino acids. V was shortened by 6 bases and J by 0 bases, with 8 bases between the two germline ends. Germline V lookup: CDR1 LNHNV, CDR2 YYDKDF (reference sequence). This CDR3 reads CATSQSTTNEKLFF. Written as DNA, the CDR3 is TGTGCCACCAGTCAGTCAACAACTAATGAAAAACTGTTTTTT.